One and the same sample provided the 27 T cell receptor beta chains below, sequenced in a study of blood T cell repertoires in COVID-19. Some clones are missing from TCRdb's copy, which holds only in-frame ones; the method was immunoSEQ multiplex PCR. Of tens of thousands of clones detected, around three quarters appear once; the ten largest clones hold 25% to 30%. Material for sequencing was peripheral blood. Every receptor here comes from an elderly woman with active or convalescent COVID-19.

The chain combines TRBV7-2 with TRBJ2-1; TRBD2 aligns across 11 bases. The germline V gene has CDR1 SGHTA and CDR2 FQGNSA. CDR3 length: 16 amino acids. With 5 bases clipped from V and 0 bases from J, the junction kept 3 bases outside the gene matches. CDR3 in amino acids: CASSVSGGDSYNEQFF. The CDR3 coding sequence is TGTGCCAGCAGCGTTAGCGGGGGGGACTCCTACAATGAGCAGTTCTTC. The variable domain in full, completed from reference TRBV7-2 and TRBJ2-1, reads GAGVSQSPSNKVTEKGKDVELRCDPISGHTALYWYRQSLGQGLEFLIYFQGNSAPDKSGLPSDRFSAERTGGSVSTLTIQRTQQEDSAVYLCASSVSGGDSYNEQFFGPGTRLTVL.

This chain links TRBV15 with TRBJ1-2; perhaps TRBD1 as D (5 bases). The CDR3 is 16 residues long. Per the germline V gene, CDR1 is LNHNV and CDR2 is YYDKDF (reference sequence). V lost 0 bases and J 2 bases, leaving 13 bases between the germline ends. The CDR3 DNA follows: TGTGCCACCAGCAGAGAGGTAGGATGGGGCAACTATGGCTACACCTTC. Translation: CATSREVGWGNYGYTF.

The chain couples TRBV30 to TRBJ1-2, with a weak D call TRBD1 (6 bases). The V end lost 2 bases, the J end lost 6 bases, and 13 bases lay between the germline ends. CDR1 and CDR2 from the germline V gene are GTSNPN and SVGIG (reference sequence). The CDR3 length is 13 residues. The CDR3 bases are TGTGCCTGGAGTATCGGGGGGCGCGATGGCTACACCTTC. Amino acid sequence: CAWSIGGRDGYTF.

The chain joins TRBV5-5 to TRBJ1-1; D is uncertain. Trimming left V 4 bases short and J 6 bases short, with 13 bases between. Germline CDR1 SGHKS, CDR2 YYEKEE (reference sequence). The CDR3 spans 13 residues. DNA for the CDR3: TGTGCCAGCAGCCCCTTGCGAGCGGCTGAAGCTTTCTTT. Protein product: CASSPLRAAEAFF.

V is TRBV10-3 and J is TRBJ1-5, with 8 bases that match TRBD1. Germline V gene data show CDR1 as ENHRY and CDR2 as SYGVKD. This CDR3 spans 15 amino acids. Trimming took 3 bases from V and 4 from J; bases not matched to a gene: 5. For the CDR3, the DNA is TGTGCCATCAGTGATTCTGGACAGGGAAATCAGCCCCAGCATTTT. Its protein product is CAISDSGQGNQPQHF.

This clone was seen just once. The rearrangement links TRBV30 to TRBJ2-3; 12 bases align to TRBD2. Germline lookup yields CDR1 GTSNPN and CDR2 SVGIG (reference sequence). V gave up 5 bases and J gave up 4 bases; unmatched junction bases: 7. The CDR3 is 15 amino acids. The CDR3 sequence: CAWSSGGAVPDTQYF. CDR3 bases: TGTGCCTGGTCTAGCGGGGGGGCCGTCCCAGATACGCAGTATTTT.

V usage is TRBV7-2 and J usage is TRBJ2-3; TRBD2 agrees at 8 bases. CDR1 and CDR2 (germline): SGHTA, FQGNSA. V lost 5 bases and J lost 1; bases outside the gene matches: 5. The CDR3 is 15 amino acids. The DNA for the CDR3 is TGTGCCAGCAGCCCCGGGACTAGGGGCACAGATACGCAGTATTTT. Translated, it gives CASSPGTRGTDTQYF.

Concerning this clone: Its ends do not fully match the called genes, so a read error is possible. In nucleotides, the CDR3 is TGTGCTAGCAGTCCGCCGACTAGCGGGGGCGAGACCCAGTACTTC. It specifies CASSPPTSGGETQYF. The rearrangement links TRBV7-7 to TRBJ2-5; TRBD2 matches 12 bases. Per germline, CDR1 SSHAT and CDR2 FNYEAQ (reference sequence). The CDR3 loop spans 15 amino acids.

This clone was observed a handful of times. The rearrangement uses TRBV7-9 and TRBJ2-7; 13 bases line up with TRBD2. Germline CDR1 SEHNR, CDR2 FQNEAQ (reference sequence). V lost 10 bases, J lost 0 bases, and 3 bases stayed unmatched. CDR3 length: 14 residues. CDR3 in DNA: TGTGCCACGGGACTAGCGGGGAACTCCTACGAGCAGTACTTC. This gives the protein CATGLAGNSYEQYF.

The rearrangement uses TRBV18 and TRBJ2-3; D gene ambiguous. Germline V lookup: CDR1 KGHSH, CDR2 LQKENI. The CDR3 has 12 residues. The ends were cut back, 5 bases at V and 5 bases at J, with 8 bases in the middle. The DNA for the CDR3 is TGTGCCAGCTCAGCGGTGTTAGATACGCAGTATTTT. This encodes CASSAVLDTQYF.

The V and J genes are TRBV7-3 and TRBJ1-2; TRBD1 aligns across 9 bases. The CDR3 runs to 17 residues. V shed 0 bases, J shed 4 bases, and the junction held 9 bases outside the gene matches. Germline values: CDR1 SGHTA, CDR2 FQGTGA. The CDR3 region is CASSLTSTGGAAYGYTF. The DNA of the CDR3 is TGTGCCAGCAGCTTAACGAGCACAGGGGGCGCGGCCTATGGCTACACCTTC.

In DNA, the CDR3 is TGTGCCAGTAGGGGCTTACAGGGGGGCACTGAAGCTTTCTTT. Amino acids: CASRGLQGGTEAFF. The chain has TRBV19 and TRBJ1-1, with TRBD1 matching over 8 bases. The CDR3 loop spans 14 amino acids. Losses at the gene ends were 6 bases for V and 4 bases for J; bases not matched to a gene: 7. Germline CDR1 and CDR2: LNHDA and SQIVND (reference sequence). Full variable domain (rest looked up from reference TRBV19 and TRBJ1-1): DGGITQSPKYLFRKEGQNVTLSCEQNLNHDAMYWYRQDPGQGLRLIYYSQIVNDFQKGDIAEGYSVSREKKESFPLTVTSAQKNPTAFYLCASRGLQGGTEAFFGQGTRLTVV.

The chain uses TRBV6-5 and TRBJ2-2; TRBD2 matches at 9 bases. The germline CDR1 and CDR2 sequences are MNHEY and SVGAGI. This CDR3 spans 15 amino acids. The V segment lost 4 bases and the J segment 1 base; nucleotides outside the gene matches: 1. The CDR3 DNA is TGTGCCAGCAGTTTACTAGCGGGGAACACCGGGGAGCTGTTTTTT. It translates to CASSLLAGNTGELFF.

CDR3 coding DNA: TGCGCCAGCAGCCAATTCCAAGCGGGGGGGAGCACAGATACGCAGTATTTT. This gives the protein CASSQFQAGGSTDTQYF. This rearrangement joins TRBV4-1 to TRBJ2-3, with 10 bases matching TRBD2. This CDR3 has 17 amino acids. The V segment lost 2 bases and the J segment 0 bases; nucleotides outside the gene matches: 5. CDR1 is MGHRA and CDR2 is YSYEKL in the germline V gene.

The chain is built from TRBV10-3 and TRBJ1-2, with 7 bases fitting TRBD1. The junction had 7 bases not matched to a gene; V was cut back by 6 bases and J by 3 bases. Germline assignment: CDR1 ENHRY and CDR2 SYGVKD. This CDR3 comprises 14 residues. The CDR3 spells CAIRKDRTDYGYTF. For the CDR3, the DNA is TGTGCCATCAGGAAGGACAGGACCGACTATGGCTACACCTTC.

The chain uses TRBV30 and TRBJ1-1; D not certain. The CDR3 runs 12 residues. Germline V gene sequence: CDR1 GTSNPN, CDR2 SVGIG (reference sequence). V was pared by 1 base and J by 7 bases, with 10 bases between. CDR3 loop: CAWSGLRVEAFF. The CDR3 coding sequence is TGTGCCTGGAGTGGCCTTCGCGTTGAAGCTTTCTTT.

The chain couples TRBV20-1 to TRBJ1-3; TRBD1 matches 7 bases. V lost 3 bases, J lost 1 base, and 6 bases stayed unmatched. This CDR3 spans 15 amino acids. CDR1 and CDR2 (germline): DFQATT, SNEGSKA (reference sequence). The CDR3, as DNA: TGCAGTGCTAGTCCGGGACAGATGTCTGGAAACACCATATATTTT. Its protein product is CSASPGQMSGNTIYF.

This chain links TRBV28 with TRBJ1-1, with D hard to call. CDR1 is MDHEN and CDR2 is SYDVKM in the germline V gene. V dropped 5 bases and J dropped 3 bases, with 13 bases sitting between them. CDR3 length equals 14 residues. Here the CDR3 DNA reads TGTGCCAGCAGTCCGCCCGGGAGATACACTGAAGCTTTCTTT. Protein sequence: CASSPPGRYTEAFF.

This chain joins TRBV20-1 and TRBJ2-5; possible D gene TRBD1, 5 bases. Germline V gene data show CDR1 as DFQATT and CDR2 as SNEGSKA (reference sequence). Trimming took off 5 bases at V and 5 bases at J, with 9 bases between the two ends. This CDR3 comprises 11 residues. This CDR3 reads CSAAPGETQYF. In nucleotides, the CDR3 is TGCAGTGCTGCACCAGGGGAGACCCAGTACTTC.

The rearrangement uses TRBV4-3 and TRBJ2-7; D is unresolved. V lost 3 bases and J 5 bases, leaving 17 bases between the germline ends. Germline-derived CDR1 and CDR2 are LGHNA and YSLEER. CDR3 length: 15 amino acids. The CDR3: CASSQAWNWADEQYF. CDR3 in DNA: TGCGCCAGCAGCCAGGCTTGGAACTGGGCCGACGAGCAGTACTTC.

The chain combines TRBV20-1 with TRBJ1-1; D is ambiguous. CDR1 DFQATT and CDR2 SNEGSKA come from the germline V gene (reference sequence). The CDR3 totals 11 residues. Between the trimmed V and J ends, which lost 3 bases and 12 bases, there was a span of 14 bases. The DNA for the CDR3 is TGCAGTGCTAGCGGGTACGACTACACTTTCTTT. It yields the protein CSASGYDYTFF.

The chain carries TRBV2 and TRBJ1-1, with 7 positions matching TRBD1. The germline gives CDR1 SNHLY, CDR2 FYNNEI. The junction had 6 bases not matched to a gene; V was cut back by 4 bases and J by 7 bases. This CDR3 has 13 amino acids. The CDR3 nucleotides are TGTGCCAGCAGTGGCCTGAGGGACAGTGAAGCTTTCTTT. Translated: CASSGLRDSEAFF.

V and J are TRBV7-8 and TRBJ2-7, with D tentatively TRBD2 (6 bases). Germline V gene sequence: CDR1 SGHVS, CDR2 FQNEAQ. There are 13 residues in the CDR3. The V gene lost 2 bases and the J gene lost 5 bases, with 10 bases spanning the gap. The CDR3 reads CASSLFGGNEQYF. The CDR3 nucleotides are TGTGCCAGCAGCTTATTTGGAGGGAACGAGCAGTACTTC.

V and J are TRBV7-8 and TRBJ1-5; a possible D gene is TRBD1 (6 bases). This CDR3 comprises 16 residues. Germline assignment: CDR1 SGHVS and CDR2 FQNEAQ. Trimming took 2 bases from V and 3 from J, leaving 14 bases between them. CDR3 loop: CASSLIVGQYNQPQHF. DNA for the CDR3: TGTGCCAGCAGCTTAATTGTTGGACAGTACAATCAGCCCCAGCATTTT. Full variable domain (rest looked up from reference TRBV7-8 and TRBJ1-5): GAGVSQSPRYKVAKRGQDVALRCDPISGHVSLFWYQQALGQGPEFLTYFQNEAQLDKSGLPSDRFFAERPEGSVSTLKIQRTQQEDSAVYLCASSLIVGQYNQPQHFGDGTRLSIL.

This clone was found many times. A read error may account for a junction end that differs from germline. The chain joins TRBV7-7 to TRBJ2-1; 12 positions match TRBD1. The CDR3 is made up of 15 amino acids. Germline values: CDR1 SSHAT, CDR2 FNYEAQ (reference sequence). The CDR3 loop is CASSAGQGARNEQFF. The CDR3 DNA reads TGTGCTAGCAGCGCGGGACAGGGGGCGCGCAATGAGCAGTTCTTC.

This clone was recorded a few times. The chain is built from TRBV27 and TRBJ2-2; 14 bases are a match to TRBD2. This CDR3 spans 16 amino acids. Germline assignment: CDR1 MNHEY and CDR2 SMNVEV (reference sequence). The V gene end was trimmed by 5 bases and the J gene end by 6 bases; junction bases not matched to a gene: 5. The CDR3 loop reads CASSPRLAGGPGELFF. DNA for the CDR3: TGTGCCAGCAGTCCAAGACTAGCGGGGGGGCCCGGGGAGCTGTTTTTT.

J is TRBJ2-3 and V is TRBV6-5, with 8 bases matching TRBD1. In germline, CDR1 is MNHEY, CDR2 SVGAGI. The CDR3 has 15 residues. V shed 2 bases and J 4 bases; nucleotides not matched to a gene: 5. In nucleotides, the CDR3 is TGTGCCAGCAGTTACGATAGGACAGGGCCAGATACGCAGTATTTT. This encodes CASSYDRTGPDTQYF.